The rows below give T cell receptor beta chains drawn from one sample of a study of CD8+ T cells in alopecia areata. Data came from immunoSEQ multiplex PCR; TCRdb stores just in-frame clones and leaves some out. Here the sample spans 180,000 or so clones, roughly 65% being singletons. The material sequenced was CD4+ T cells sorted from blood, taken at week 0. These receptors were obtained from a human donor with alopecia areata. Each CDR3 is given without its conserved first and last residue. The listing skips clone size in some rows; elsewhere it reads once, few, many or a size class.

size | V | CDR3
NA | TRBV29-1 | SVATAKGTEAF
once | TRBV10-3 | AIHRQGNYGYT
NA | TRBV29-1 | SVSDRGGEQY
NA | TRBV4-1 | ASSQVATETYGYT
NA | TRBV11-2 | ASSARRDGTQETQY
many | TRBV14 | ASSQDPAGKTEAF
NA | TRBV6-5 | ASRRTHTNTEAF
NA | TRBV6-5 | ASSYSGGAWETQY
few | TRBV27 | ASSINRDTNQPQH
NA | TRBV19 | ASSRDRGQF
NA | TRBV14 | ASSQMLSGANVLT
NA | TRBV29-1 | SVTGKVTDTQY
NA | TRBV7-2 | ASTLSPEETQY
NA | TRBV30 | AWSPGATSTEAF
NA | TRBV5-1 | ASSAASPGANVLT
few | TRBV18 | ASSRIQGTTGELF
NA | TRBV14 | ASSLGQVGEQF
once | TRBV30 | AWSVNEKLF
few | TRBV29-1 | SVRTSGANVLT
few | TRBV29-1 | SVGEGTQY
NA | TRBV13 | ASTSAGGSTDTQY
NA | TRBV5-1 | ASSKQGANNSPLH
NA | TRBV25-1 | ASSGIRLNYGYT
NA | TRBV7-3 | ASSVTGGDTEAF
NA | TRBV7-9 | ASSLFTGATDTQY
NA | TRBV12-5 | ASGLQIWTGVTGELF
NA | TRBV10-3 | AISSSRGGYT
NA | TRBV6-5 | ASSPSPQSTQH
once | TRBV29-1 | SVEKASPNYGYT
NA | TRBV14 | ASSHMPGTDRSYEQY
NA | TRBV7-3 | ASSVQGGSTQY
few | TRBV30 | AWSEVTGGLVGNQPQH
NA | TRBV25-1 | ASSPPPGQGTGANVLT
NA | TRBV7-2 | ASSRTGEKLF
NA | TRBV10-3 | AISWTSGGSSTDTQY
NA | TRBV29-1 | SVDRQGAEAF
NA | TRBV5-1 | ASKQGASTSTHETQY
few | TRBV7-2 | ASSSGTRGTGELF
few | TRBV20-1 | SASYYNEQF
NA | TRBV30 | AWGRGAGDTQY
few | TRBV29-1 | SGYRATEAF
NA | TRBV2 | ASSSLAGGPYEQY
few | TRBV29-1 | SVEDGTNNEQF
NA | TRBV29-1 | SVEGGTY
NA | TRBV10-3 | AIGLGKGEETQY
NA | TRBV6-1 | ASSDSWRDGYT
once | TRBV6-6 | ASSVPLRRSNQPQH